One and the same sample provided the 18 T cell receptor beta chains below, sequenced in a study of blood T cell repertoires in COVID-19. Here immunoSEQ multiplex PCR was the method, and the copy in TCRdb shows in-frame clones only, minus some. The sample records 150,000 or so clones, more than 85% being singletons. The sample was peripheral blood. The receptors come from a man aged 50 to 59 with acute or convalescent COVID-19.

V gene TRBV28 combines with J gene TRBJ2-5, with D perhaps TRBD2 (6 bases). The CDR3 is 15 amino acids. CDR1 is MDHEN and CDR2 is SYDVKM in the germline V gene. Trimming shortened V by 2 bases and J by 5 bases, and 15 bases separated the two germline ends. The CDR3 DNA reads as TGTGCCAGCAGTTTACCGGGACTGGCGACGGAGACCCAGTACTTC. It yields the protein CASSLPGLATETQYF.

V gene TRBV4-2 combines with J gene TRBJ2-2; D perhaps matches TRBD1 (7 bases). Trimming took 0 bases from V and 15 from J, leaving 23 bases between them. Germline assignment: CDR1 LGHNA and CDR2 YNFKEQ. This CDR3 has 16 residues. This CDR3 is CASSQDTGTVYRGMFF. CDR3 in DNA: TGTGCCAGCAGCCAAGACACTGGGACAGTTTACCGGGGGATGTTTTTT.

This rearrangement joins TRBV27 to TRBJ2-1; 9 bases line up with TRBD1. The J segment lost 6 bases and the V segment lost 6 bases, leaving 12 bases of the junction unmatched. This CDR3 has 16 amino acids. CDR1 is MNHEY and CDR2 is SMNVEV in the germline V gene (reference sequence). CDR3 DNA sequence: TGTGCCAGCAGCCAACAACCACCGGGACAGGGCAATGAGCAGTTCTTC. It yields the protein CASSQQPPGQGNEQFF.

The CDR3 is CASSTPGTGSQETQYF. As DNA, the CDR3 is TGTGCCAGCAGCACCCCCGGGACAGGGTCCCAAGAGACCCAGTACTTC. The rearrangement links TRBV5-4 to TRBJ2-5, with 9 bases fitting TRBD1. The CDR3 loop spans 16 amino acids. Germline lookup yields CDR1 SGHNT and CDR2 YYREEE (reference sequence). V gave up 4 bases and J gave up 1 base; unmatched junction bases: 8.

The chain uses TRBV19 and TRBJ2-3; 11 nucleotides agree with TRBD1. Unmatched junction bases numbered 3, after V lost 11 bases and J lost 5 bases. CDR1 is LNHDA and CDR2 is SQIVND in the germline V gene (reference sequence). The CDR3 runs 12 residues. The CDR3 sequence: CAGQGALDTQYF. The CDR3 DNA reads TGTGCCGGACAGGGGGCCTTAGATACGCAGTATTTT.

V gene TRBV6-1 combines with J gene TRBJ2-5; 10 bases are a match to TRBD2. This CDR3 is 16 amino acids long. The germline V gene has CDR1 MNHNS and CDR2 SASEGT. V was pared by 3 bases and J by 1 base, with 5 bases of the junction left unmatched. This chain's CDR3 is CASSDVSGGAQETQYF. The DNA for the CDR3 is TGTGCCAGCAGTGATGTGAGCGGGGGGGCCCAAGAGACCCAGTACTTC.

This sequence joins TRBV7-9 and TRBJ1-1; weak D call: TRBD1 (6 bases). Germline assignment: CDR1 SEHNR and CDR2 FQNEAQ (reference sequence). Trimming removed 5 bases at V and 3 bases at J, with 13 bases between. There are 14 residues in the CDR3. The CDR3 DNA sequence: TGTGCCAGCAGCCTGGGGGCCCGGGACACTGAAGCTTTCTTT. Amino acid sequence: CASSLGARDTEAFF.

The J gene is TRBJ1-4, the V gene TRBV30, with 7 bases that match TRBD1. V lost 3 bases to trimming and J lost 11 bases; unmatched junction nucleotides: 9. Germline assignment: CDR1 GTSNPN and CDR2 SVGIG (reference sequence). The length of the CDR3 is 13 residues. Here the CDR3 reads CAWSGQVIGKLFF. In DNA, the CDR3 is TGTGCCTGGAGCGGACAGGTGATAGGGAAACTGTTTTTT.

This clone was found a few times. CDR3 sequence reads: CASSLRDSPNQPQHF. The CDR3, as DNA: TGTGCCAGCAGTTTAAGGGACAGTCCTAATCAGCCCCAGCATTTT. The chain is built from TRBV27 and TRBJ1-5; the match to TRBD1 covers 7 bases. J lost 4 bases, V lost 2 bases, and 5 bases had no gene match. Germline assignment: CDR1 MNHEY and CDR2 SMNVEV (reference sequence). CDR3 length equals 15 residues.

This clone was counted once. This chain uses TRBV10-3 with TRBJ2-3; 14 positions agree with TRBD2. The V gene's germline CDR1 is ENHRY and CDR2 SYGVKD. The V gene end was trimmed by 4 bases and the J gene end by 2 bases; junction bases not matched to a gene: 5. The CDR3 runs to 17 residues. The CDR3 spells CAISAGLAGGSTDTQYF. The DNA for the CDR3 is TGTGCCATCAGTGCCGGACTAGCGGGGGGATCCACAGATACGCAGTATTTT.

The chain has TRBV18 and TRBJ1-2; maybe TRBD1 (6 bases). Trimming took 3 bases from V and 4 from J, leaving 15 bases between them. CDR3 length: 15 residues. Germline CDR1 reads KGHSH; CDR2 reads LQKENI. The CDR3 protein is CASSPMDRPLYGYTF. In DNA, the CDR3 is TGTGCCAGCTCACCTATGGACAGACCCCTCTATGGCTACACCTTC.

The gene calls are TRBV10-2 and TRBJ2-7, with D possibly being TRBD2 (6 bases). Trimming left V 3 bases short and J 4 bases short, with 16 bases between. The CDR3 runs 15 residues. Germline loops: CDR1 WSHSY, CDR2 SAAADI. CDR3 coding DNA: TGCGCCAGCAGTGAATTTGCGGGAAATTTTTACGAGCAGTACTTC. Translating it yields CASSEFAGNFYEQYF.

This rearrangement joins TRBV7-2 to TRBJ2-2, with D tentatively TRBD2 (6 bases). Germline CDR1 and CDR2: SGHTA and FQGNSA. The CDR3 has 14 residues. Trimming took 5 bases from V and 1 from J, leaving 8 bases between them. The CDR3 nucleotides read TGTGCCAGCAGCATTAGCGGGAACACCGGGGAGCTGTTTTTT. Translated: CASSISGNTGELFF.

The gene calls are TRBV3-1 (or the pseudogene TRBV3-2) and TRBJ1-2; D might be TRBD1 (5 bases). Trimming stripped 1 base from V and 8 bases from J, with 14 bases between. Germline CDR1 LGHDT, CDR2 YNNKEL (reference sequence). This CDR3 contains 14 residues. CDR3 loop: CASSQVSTAYGYTF. In nucleotides, the CDR3 is TGTGCCAGCAGCCAAGTATCGACAGCATACGGCTACACCTTC.

This clone was picked up a small number of times. The V and J genes are TRBV9 and TRBJ2-7; the match to TRBD1 covers 8 bases. Unmatched junction bases numbered 6, after V lost 5 bases and J lost 2 bases. The CDR3 has 14 amino acids. Germline CDR1 reads SGDLS; CDR2 reads YYNGEE. The CDR3 region has the DNA TGTGCCAGCAGTACAGGGGGAGAACCCTACGAGCAGTACTTC. Translating it yields CASSTGGEPYEQYF.

The rearrangement joins TRBV28 to TRBJ2-1, with D perhaps TRBD2 (6 bases). From germline, CDR1 is MDHEN and CDR2 SYDVKM. The CDR3 has 16 residues. Trimming pared 4 bases from V and 4 bases from J, leaving 17 bases between. CDR3 sequence reads: CASSSAVASAYNEQFF. CDR3 nucleotide sequence: TGTGCCAGCAGTTCCGCCGTCGCTAGCGCTTACAATGAGCAGTTCTTC.

The chain joins TRBV7-9 to TRBJ1-4; tentative D call: TRBD1 (5 bases). The germline gives CDR1 SEHNR, CDR2 FQNEAQ (reference sequence). The V gene lost 0 bases and the J gene lost 6 bases, with 17 bases spanning the gap. The CDR3 consists of 17 residues. CDR3 DNA sequence: TGTGCCAGCAGCTTAGCTGTCGGGGGGAGTATTTATGAAAAACTGTTTTTT. Amino acid sequence: CASSLAVGGSIYEKLFF.

This rearrangement joins TRBV19 to TRBJ2-1; D may be TRBD2 (6 bases). Germline-derived CDR1 and CDR2 are LNHDA and SQIVND (reference sequence). With 5 bases removed from V and 0 bases from J, the gap between germline ends came to 14 bases. The CDR3 has 16 residues. DNA for the CDR3: TGTGCCAGTAGTTGGGGACTCCTGAGCTCCTACAATGAGCAGTTCTTC. This translates into CASSWGLLSSYNEQFF.